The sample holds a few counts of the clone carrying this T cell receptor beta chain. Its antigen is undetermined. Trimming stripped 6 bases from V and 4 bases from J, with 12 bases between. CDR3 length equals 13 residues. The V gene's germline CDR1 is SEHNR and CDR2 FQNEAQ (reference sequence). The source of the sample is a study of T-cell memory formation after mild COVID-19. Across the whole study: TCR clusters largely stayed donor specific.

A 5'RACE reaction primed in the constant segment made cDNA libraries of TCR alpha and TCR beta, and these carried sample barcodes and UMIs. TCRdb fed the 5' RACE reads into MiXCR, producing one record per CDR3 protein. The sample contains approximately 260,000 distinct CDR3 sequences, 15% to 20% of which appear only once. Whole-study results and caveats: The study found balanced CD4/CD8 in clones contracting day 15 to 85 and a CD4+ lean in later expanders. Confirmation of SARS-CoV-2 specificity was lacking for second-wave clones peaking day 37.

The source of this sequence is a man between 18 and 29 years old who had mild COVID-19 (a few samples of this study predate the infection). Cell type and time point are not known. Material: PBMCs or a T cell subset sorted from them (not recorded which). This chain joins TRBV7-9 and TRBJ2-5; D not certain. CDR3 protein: CASRPLVRETQYF. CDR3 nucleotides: TGTGCCAGCAGACCTCTCGTCCGAGAGACCCAGTACTTC.